This T cell receptor beta chain is from a study of post-analysis software for immune sequencing data. The library was made from cDNA and included unique molecular identifiers. T cells numbering roughly 1 to 10 million yielded roughly 0.5 million cDNA molecules. TCRdb processed the PCR reads anew with MiXCR; each CDR3 protein has one entry. The data hold about 680,000 distinct CDR3 sequences, with 59% observed a single time. The V end was cut by 2 bases, the J end by 9 bases, with 17 bases between. Germline V gives CDR1 DFQATT, CDR2 SNEGSKA (reference sequence). The CDR3 is made up of 14 amino acids. Study conclusions and caveats: Pronounced co-clustering by F measure was evident among identically batched samples. Controls had significantly higher normalized Chao1 diversity than multiple sclerosis patients. Patients had higher frequencies than controls of about five TRBV segments, including TRBV5-6, TRBV5-1 and TRBV20-1.

As regards this clonotype: No antigen is known for it.

The chain is built from TRBV20-1 and TRBJ2-1; D uncertain. The TCR originated in a girl under 10 years old with multiple sclerosis. The specimen was blood. CDR3 bases: TGCAGTGCTAGACGCGGAGCCTCGGGCACTGAGCAGTTCTTC. It codes for CSARRGASGTEQFF.